One sample yielded the 24 T cell receptor beta chains listed below, sequenced in a study of cytomegalovirus exposure and HLA in healthy donors. The PCR contained 60 Vbeta and 13 Jbeta primers. Generated by immunoSEQ multiplex PCR, the TCRdb table keeps only in-frame clones and is missing some. Here the sample spans roughly 130,000 clones, roughly three quarters being singletons. Specimen: PBMCs. These receptor sequences come from a middle-aged woman in good health and CMV-seronegative.

V usage is TRBV7-3 and J usage is TRBJ1-5; maybe TRBD1 (5 bases). CDR3 size: 17 residues. Germline values: CDR1 SGHTA, CDR2 FQGTGA. Trimming stripped 2 bases from V and 4 bases from J, with 18 bases between. The CDR3 coding sequence is TGTGCCAGCAGCTTAGGCAGGGAAGGTCTAAATAATCAGCCCCAGCATTTT. Amino acids: CASSLGREGLNNQPQHF.

This clone was counted only a few times. V is TRBV2 and J is TRBJ2-2; a weak D match, TRBD1 (5 bases). CDR1 is SNHLY and CDR2 is FYNNEI in the germline V gene. This CDR3 has 14 residues. Trimming removed 9 bases from V and 4 bases from J, with 15 bases in between. For the CDR3, the DNA is TGTGCCAGTTTTTGGACATATTCCACCGGGGAGCTGTTTTTT. It translates to CASFWTYSTGELFF.

In this sample, this clone turned up a few times. The J gene is TRBJ2-5, the V gene TRBV28; 8 bases are shared with TRBD2. The J call may be wrong; the DNA end is better matched by TRBJ2-7. Germline CDR1 MDHEN, CDR2 SYDVKM. CDR3 length equals 16 residues. In nucleotides, the CDR3 is TGTGCCAGCAACCTTCGGACCGGGAGGGATTCCTACGAGCAGTACTTC. This sequence encodes CASNLRTGRDSYEQYF.

The rearrangement links TRBV7-3 to TRBJ2-4; the match to TRBD1 covers 7 bases. CDR1 SGHTA and CDR2 FQGTGA come from the germline V gene. The CDR3 length is 13 residues. Trimming at V came to 4 bases and at J to 8 bases, leaving 5 bases not matched to a gene. This chain's CDR3 is CASSSTGMDIQYF. CDR3 bases: TGTGCCAGCAGCTCGACAGGGATGGACATTCAGTACTTC.

The chain recombines TRBV5-4 with TRBJ2-5; D not resolved. Looked up from germline, CDR1 is SGHNT and CDR2 is YYREEE (reference sequence). The CDR3 loop spans 14 amino acids. The V end lost 2 bases, the J end lost 1 base, and 9 bases lay between the germline ends. This CDR3 reads CASSFGRIQETQYF. CDR3 sequence (DNA): TGTGCCAGCAGCTTCGGCAGGATCCAAGAGACCCAGTACTTC.

In DNA, the CDR3 is TGTGCCAGCAGTATGGGACTAGCGGGAAATGCAGATACGCAGTATTTT. As protein: CASSMGLAGNADTQYF. The chain uses TRBV2 and TRBJ2-3, with 13 bases identical to TRBD2. CDR1 and CDR2 from the germline V gene are SNHLY and FYNNEI. CDR3 length: 16 residues. V lost 5 bases, J lost 4 bases, and 6 bases stayed unmatched.

The J gene is TRBJ2-7, the V gene TRBV28; 8 bases agree with TRBD2. Germline-derived CDR1 and CDR2 are MDHEN and SYDVKM. CDR3 length: 15 residues. After removal of 10 bases from V and 4 bases from J, the junction contained 15 bases not matched to a gene. The DNA for the CDR3 is TGTGCCACGAACGCACCTAGCGGGTGGATGTACGAGCAGTACTTC. This translates into CATNAPSGWMYEQYF.

This sequence joins TRBV7-3 and TRBJ2-4, with 7 bases aligning to TRBD2. Germline V CDR1 and CDR2: SGHTA, FQGTGA. The CDR3 totals 13 residues. Trimming cost V 1 base and J 8 bases; bases outside gene matches: 2. The CDR3 nucleotides are TGTGCCAGCAGCTTAAGCGGGAGTGACATTCAGTACTTC. Translated, it gives CASSLSGSDIQYF.

This sequence joins TRBV10-3 and TRBJ2-5, with D maybe TRBD2 (6 bases). Trimming took 10 bases from V and 2 from J, leaving 14 bases between them. The germline CDR1 and CDR2 sequences are ENHRY and SYGVKD. The CDR3 extends over 13 amino acids. CDR3 DNA: TGTGCCAGCGCCGGGGGACTGCAAGAGACCCAGTACTTC. This codes for CASAGGLQETQYF.

This clone was found a few times. V and J are TRBV5-1 and TRBJ2-4; 10 bases map to TRBD1. CDR1 SGHRS and CDR2 YFSETQ come from the germline V gene. Trimming took 4 bases from V and 6 from J; bases not matched to a gene: 4. The CDR3 runs to 14 residues. The DNA of the CDR3 is TGCGCCAGCAGCCCGGACAGGGGGGTAAACATTCAGTACTTC. Translation gives CASSPDRGVNIQYF.

This chain links TRBV10-3 with TRBJ2-3; 8 nucleotides agree with TRBD2. After removal of 0 bases from V and 2 bases from J, the junction contained 10 bases not matched to a gene. The CDR3 has 18 residues. In germline, CDR1 is ENHRY, CDR2 SYGVKD. This CDR3 reads CAISESMIAGPYTDTQYF. CDR3 DNA: TGTGCCATCAGTGAGTCGATGATAGCGGGGCCTTACACAGATACGCAGTATTTT.

This clone was detected a few times. The chain joins TRBV6-1 to TRBJ1-5, with 8 nucleotides matching TRBD1. Unmatched junction bases numbered 6, after V lost 0 bases and J lost 11 bases. The CDR3 has 14 residues. Germline values: CDR1 MNHNS, CDR2 SASEGT. The CDR3 DNA follows: TGTGCCAGCAGTGAAGCGGGCAGGGGGCCGTCCCAGCATTTT. This translates into CASSEAGRGPSQHF.

The chain uses TRBV5-1 and TRBJ2-7; D gene uncertain. V shed 2 bases and J shed 6 bases, with 6 bases lying between them. The germline CDR1 and CDR2 sequences are SGHRS and YFSETQ. The CDR3 covers 11 residues. In DNA form, the CDR3 reads TGCGCCAGCAGCTTCCCCTCCGAGCAGTACTTC. Encoded protein: CASSFPSEQYF. The full variable domain, its missing parts supplied by reference TRBV5-1 and TRBJ2-7, is KAGVTQTPRYLIKTRGQQVTLSCSPISGHRSVSWYQQTPGQGLQFLFEYFSETQRNKGNFPGRFSGRQFSNSRSEMNVSTLELGDSALYLCASSFPSEQYFGPGTRLTVT.

This chain connects TRBV5-6 to TRBJ1-1; TRBD1 might be the D (5 bases). Germline V gives CDR1 SGHDT, CDR2 YYEEEE. Trimming shortened V by 4 bases and J by 2 bases, and 9 bases separated the two germline ends. This CDR3 has 13 residues. The CDR3 sequence is CASSIGGNTEAFF. CDR3 bases: TGTGCCAGCAGCATCGGGGGAAACACTGAAGCTTTCTTT.

The chain employs TRBV5-6 and TRBJ2-3, with D unresolved. The CDR3 has 13 amino acids. V was cut by 3 bases and J by 2 bases, with 7 bases left in between. The V gene's germline CDR1 is SGHDT and CDR2 YYEEEE. CDR3 residues: CASSSTHTDTQYF. CDR3 nucleotide sequence: TGTGCCAGCAGCTCGACACACACAGATACGCAGTATTTT.

The CDR3 loop is CAWSDYTSEAFF. CDR3 nucleotide sequence: TGTGCCTGGAGTGACTATACAAGTGAAGCTTTCTTT. This chain joins TRBV30 and TRBJ1-1; no definite D call. The CDR3 is 12 residues long. Germline CDR1 GTSNPN, CDR2 SVGIG (reference sequence). Trimming cost V 1 base and J 7 bases, with 10 bases left between them.

The chain is built from TRBV2 and TRBJ1-4; no clear D. The germline V gene encodes CDR1 SNHLY and CDR2 FYNNEI. Trimming left V 3 bases short and J 0 bases short, with 14 bases between. The CDR3 contains 17 residues. CDR3 residues: CASSEIGGSATNEKLFF. The CDR3 DNA reads TGTGCCAGCAGTGAGATAGGAGGAAGCGCAACTAATGAAAAACTGTTTTTT.

The chain links TRBV19 to TRBJ1-5; no definite D call. V lost 4 bases, J lost 6 bases, and 16 bases lay in between. The CDR3 length is 15 residues. CDR1 LNHDA and CDR2 SQIVND come from the germline V gene (reference sequence). The CDR3 loop is CASSKLGESGQPQHF. The DNA of the CDR3 is TGTGCCAGTAGTAAGCTTGGAGAATCGGGTCAGCCCCAGCATTTT.

This clone was detected only a few times. The chain carries TRBV27 and TRBJ1-2; tentatively, D is TRBD1 (5 bases). V lost 6 bases and J 5 bases, leaving 13 bases between the germline ends. Germline CDR1 MNHEY, CDR2 SMNVEV (reference sequence). The CDR3 is 13 amino acids. This chain's CDR3 is CASSPQTDYGYTF. Written as DNA, the CDR3 is TGTGCCAGCAGCCCTCAGACAGATTATGGCTACACCTTC.

The chain combines TRBV7-9 with TRBJ2-3; TRBD2 matches at 9 bases. V dropped 1 base and J dropped 5; count of bases not matched to a gene: 10. CDR1 and CDR2 from the germline V gene are SEHNR and FQNEAQ (reference sequence). This CDR3 is 17 amino acids long. CDR3 region: CASSLDLAGGRRDTQYF. CDR3 sequence (DNA): TGTGCCAGCAGCTTAGATTTGGCGGGGGGGCGTAGAGATACGCAGTATTTT.

This clone occurred once. The chain carries TRBV19 and TRBJ2-5; 7 bases line up with TRBD1. The CDR3 is 14 amino acids. The germline V gene has CDR1 LNHDA and CDR2 SQIVND (reference sequence). V lost 3 bases, J lost 3 bases, and 4 bases stayed unmatched. CDR3 loop: CASSMLQGKETQYF. As DNA, the CDR3 is TGTGCCAGTAGTATGTTACAGGGGAAAGAGACCCAGTACTTC.

The chain carries TRBV7-3 and TRBJ2-3; D remains unclear. This CDR3 has 14 amino acids. In germline, CDR1 is SGHTA, CDR2 FQGTGA. Trimming cost V 5 bases and J 8 bases, with 17 bases left between them. CDR3 residues: CASSPHDSPGTQYF. The DNA of the CDR3 is TGTGCCAGCAGCCCCCACGACTCTCCCGGTACGCAGTATTTT.

The genes are TRBV7-3 and TRBJ2-7; the match to TRBD2 covers 8 bases. Germline-derived CDR1 and CDR2 are SGHTA and FQGTGA. The CDR3 is 15 amino acids. The trim removed 2 bases at V and 3 bases at J, leaving 6 bases unmatched. The CDR3 DNA reads as TGTGCCAGCAGCTTATTCGGGGGGGCGGTCTACGAGCAGTACTTC. Its protein is CASSLFGGAVYEQYF. Variable domain in full (rest from reference TRBV7-3 and TRBJ2-7): GAGVSQTPSNKVTEKGKYVELRCDPISGHTALYWYRQSLGQGPEFLIYFQGTGAADDSGLPNDRFFAVRPEGSVSTLKIQRTERGDSAVYLCASSLFGGAVYEQYFGPGTRLTVT.

In this sample, this clone turned up once. V and J are TRBV7-2 and TRBJ2-1; no clear D. Germline values: CDR1 SGHTA, CDR2 FQGNSA. Trimming removed 3 bases from V and 5 bases from J, with 8 bases in between. The CDR3 totals 13 residues. This CDR3 reads CASSFNRDNEQFF. The DNA for the CDR3 is TGTGCCAGCAGCTTCAATCGGGACAATGAGCAGTTCTTC.